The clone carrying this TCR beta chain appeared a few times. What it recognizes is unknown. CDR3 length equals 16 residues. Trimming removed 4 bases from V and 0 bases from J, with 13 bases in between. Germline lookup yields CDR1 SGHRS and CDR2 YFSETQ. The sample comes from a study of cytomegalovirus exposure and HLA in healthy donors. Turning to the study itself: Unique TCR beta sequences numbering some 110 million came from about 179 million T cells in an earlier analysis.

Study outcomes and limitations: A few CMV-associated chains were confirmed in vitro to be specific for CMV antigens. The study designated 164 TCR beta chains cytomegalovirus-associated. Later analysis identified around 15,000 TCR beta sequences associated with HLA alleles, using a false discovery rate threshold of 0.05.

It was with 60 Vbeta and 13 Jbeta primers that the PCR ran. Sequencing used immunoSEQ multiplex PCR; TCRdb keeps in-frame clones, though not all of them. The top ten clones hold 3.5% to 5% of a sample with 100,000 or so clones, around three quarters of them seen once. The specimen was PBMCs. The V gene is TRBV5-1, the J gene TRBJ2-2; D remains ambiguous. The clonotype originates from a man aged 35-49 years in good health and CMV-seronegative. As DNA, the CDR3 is TGCGCCAGCAGCACCTCGGCGACAACGAACACCGGGGAGCTGTTTTTT. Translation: CASSTSATTNTGELFF. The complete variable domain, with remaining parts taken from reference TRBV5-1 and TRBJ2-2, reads KAGVTQTPRYLIKTRGQQVTLSCSPISGHRSVSWYQQTPGQGLQFLFEYFSETQRNKGNFPGRFSGRQFSNSRSEMNVSTLELGDSALYLCASSTSATTNTGELFFGEGSRLTVL.